These T cell receptor beta chains were read from a single sample in a study of blood T cell repertoires in COVID-19. The table came from immunoSEQ multiplex PCR; TCRdb's copy has only in-frame clones and leaves some out. The table records under 250,000 clones, around 81% of them present only once. Sequencing input: peripheral blood. The receptors were sampled from a woman in her seventies with acute or convalescent COVID-19. The conserved cysteine and the conserved F or W are not part of the CDR3 here. The listing skips clone size in some rows; elsewhere it reads once, few, many or a size class.

.	TRBV23-1	TRBJ2-3	ASSLVWGPDTQY
.	TRBV7-2	TRBJ2-3	ASSFDSPDTQY
.	TRBV29-1	TRBJ2-3	SVGATDTQY
.	TRBV5-1	TRBJ1-1	ASSSKGQMNTEAF
.	TRBV5-1	TRBJ2-5	ASSSNLAGGVETQY
.	TRBV6-5	TRBJ2-1	ASMLQGKNEQF
.	TRBV18	TRBJ1-4	ASSRSGQEEKLF
.	TRBV19	TRBJ2-1	ASSIEGGSSYNEQF
.	TRBV20-1	TRBJ2-1	SASAGGPYNEQF
.	TRBV6-5	TRBJ1-4	ASRGTNEKLF
.	TRBV5-8	TRBJ2-3	ASSSGGTSSTDTQY
.	TRBV4-1	TRBJ1-4	ASSQDRRSSTNEKLF
.	TRBV5-5	TRBJ2-7	ASSPEDRGDGEY
.	TRBV6-5	TRBJ2-7	ASWSSGGTYEQY
.	TRBV6-5	TRBJ2-6	ASSFSGDVLT
.	TRBV6-5	TRBJ1-2	ASTLGQPYGYT
.	TRBV2	TRBJ2-6	ASTRETGGSGANVLT
few	TRBV2	TRBJ1-5	ASSSPDQPQH
.	TRBV10-1	TRBJ2-1	ASSEWTGGNEQF
.	TRBV6-2/TRBV6-3	TRBJ1-1	ASSTRGPVLNTEAF
.	TRBV13	TRBJ2-7	ASSYSPGQGYEQY
few	TRBV6-1	TRBJ1-6	ASSEPGQNSPLH
.	TRBV3-1/TRBV3-2	TRBJ1-2	ASSPQQGQFRGYT
once	TRBV6-5	TRBJ1-2	ASRGGGTGHGYT